What follows describes a single T cell receptor (beta chain). This entry is derived from a study of cytomegalovirus exposure and HLA in healthy donors. Amplification used 60 Vbeta primers and 13 Jbeta primers. Produced via immunoSEQ multiplex PCR; TCRdb's table is partial and in-frame only. This repertoire includes 150,000 or so clones. CDR3 length: 13 residues. V gave up 0 bases and J gave up 6 bases, with 9 bases separating them. Germline CDR1 is MNHEY and CDR2 is SVGAGI. The clonotype was recovered from a woman in her forties or fifties in good health and CMV-seronegative. The sample was PBMCs. The V gene is TRBV6-5, the J gene TRBJ2-7; the D gene is possibly TRBD2 (5 bases). CDR3 nucleotides: TGTGCCAGCAGTTACTCGAGGGAAGGCGAGCAGTACTTC. Translated, it gives CASSYSREGEQYF.